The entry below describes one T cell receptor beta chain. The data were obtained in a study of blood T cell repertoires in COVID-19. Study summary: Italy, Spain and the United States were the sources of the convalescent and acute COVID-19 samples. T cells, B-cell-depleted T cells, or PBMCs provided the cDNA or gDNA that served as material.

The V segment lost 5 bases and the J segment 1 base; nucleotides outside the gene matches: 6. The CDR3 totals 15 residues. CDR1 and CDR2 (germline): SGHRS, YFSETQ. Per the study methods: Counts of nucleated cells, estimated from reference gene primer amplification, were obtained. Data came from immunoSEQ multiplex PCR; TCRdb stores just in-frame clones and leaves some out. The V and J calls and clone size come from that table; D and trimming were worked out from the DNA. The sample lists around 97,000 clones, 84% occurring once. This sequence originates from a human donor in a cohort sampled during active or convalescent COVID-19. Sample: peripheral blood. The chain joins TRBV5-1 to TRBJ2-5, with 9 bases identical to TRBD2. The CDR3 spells CASRRSGGPQETQYF. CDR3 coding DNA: TGCGCCAGCAGGCGGAGCGGGGGGCCCCAAGAGACCCAGTACTTC.